This TCR beta chain was obtained from a study of Ad26.COV2.S vaccination and SARS-CoV-2 variants. Findings and limits, study-wide: Substantial post-vaccination breadth of spike-specific CD8+ and CD4+ T cell responses was reported. Researchers reported similar non-spike TCR breadth in vaccine and placebo recipients. The placebo group had lower spike-specific TCR breadth than the vaccine recipients did.

On this clone: As yet, its antigen is unknown.

As for treatment: roughly 20 received Ad26.COV2.S at low or high dose, single or two shots; 5 received placebo; per-sample allocation not given. Samples came from day 63 after the first vaccine or placebo injection. A Boston adult aged 18-55 years was the donor. This table comes from immunoSEQ multiplex PCR, and its TCRdb copy is limited to in-frame clones, with some not included. The table lists 430,000 or so clones, 89% of them singletons. The CDR3 covers 13 residues. Looked up from germline, CDR1 is SGHRS and CDR2 is YFSETQ. Trimming stripped 0 bases from V and 7 bases from J, with 10 bases between.

Sample: peripheral blood, taken in a trial of Ad26.COV2.S vaccine versus placebo. The rearrangement joins TRBV5-1 to TRBJ1-2, with D maybe TRBD1 (6 bases). The TCR was taken from a person between 18 and 59 years old who received the Ad26.COV2.S COVID-19 vaccine or a placebo. CDR3 amino acids: CASSLDRVAGYTF. CDR3 DNA sequence: TGCGCCAGCAGCTTGGACAGGGTGGCTGGCTACACCTTC. Looking up the rest from reference TRBV5-1 and TRBJ1-2 gives the full variable domain: KAGVTQTPRYLIKTRGQQVTLSCSPISGHRSVSWYQQTPGQGLQFLFEYFSETQRNKGNFPGRFSGRQFSNSRSEMNVSTLELGDSALYLCASSLDRVAGYTFGSGTRLTVV.